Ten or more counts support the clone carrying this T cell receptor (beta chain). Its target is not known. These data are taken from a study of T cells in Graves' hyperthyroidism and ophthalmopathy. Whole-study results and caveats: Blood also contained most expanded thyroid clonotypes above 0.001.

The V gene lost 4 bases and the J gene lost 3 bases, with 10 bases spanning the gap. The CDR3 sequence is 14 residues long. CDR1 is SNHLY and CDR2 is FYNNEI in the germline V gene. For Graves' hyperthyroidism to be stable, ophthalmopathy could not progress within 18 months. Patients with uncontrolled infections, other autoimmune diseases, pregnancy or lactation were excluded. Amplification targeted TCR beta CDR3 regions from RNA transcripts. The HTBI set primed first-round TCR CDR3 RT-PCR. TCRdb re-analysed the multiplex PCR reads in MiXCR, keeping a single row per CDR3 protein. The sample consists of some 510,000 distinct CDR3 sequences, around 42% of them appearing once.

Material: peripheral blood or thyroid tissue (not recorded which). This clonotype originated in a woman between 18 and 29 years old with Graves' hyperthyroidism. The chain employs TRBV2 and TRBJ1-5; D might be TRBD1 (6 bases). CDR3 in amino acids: CASSVSGDNQPQHF. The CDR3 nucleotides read TGTGCCAGCAGTGTCTCAGGGGACAATCAGCCCCAGCATTTT.